These 17 T cell receptor beta chains originate from one sample sequenced in a study of immune cell composition in non-small cell lung cancer. Normal lung was sampled as far from the tumour as possible, at least 3 cm. Some clones are missing from TCRdb's copy, which holds only in-frame ones; the method was immunoSEQ multiplex PCR. The sample has around 6,100 clones, approximately 64% seen once. Sequencing was carried out using non-adjacent lung tissue. These receptors originate from a human donor with non-small cell lung cancer.

This clone was seen only a few times. The rearrangement links TRBV28 to TRBJ2-7; 7 bases agree with TRBD1. From germline, CDR1 is MDHEN and CDR2 SYDVKM. This CDR3 region has 13 residues. V shed 3 bases and J 3 bases; nucleotides not matched to a gene: 2. CDR3 coding DNA: TGTGCCAGCAGTTTGAGGGGGCTCTACGAGCAGTACTTC. Amino acids: CASSLRGLYEQYF.

In its sample, this clone was seen a few times. V and J are TRBV9 and TRBJ2-5, with 10 bases that match TRBD1. Per the germline V gene, CDR1 is SGDLS and CDR2 is YYNGEE. The CDR3 runs to 16 residues. V was pared by 0 bases and J by 5 bases, with 7 bases of the junction left unmatched. The CDR3 sequence is CASSVAGTGDRETQYF. The CDR3 bases are TGTGCCAGCAGCGTAGCTGGGACAGGGGACCGGGAGACCCAGTACTTC.

V gene TRBV13 combines with J gene TRBJ2-5; D might be TRBD1 (5 bases). The CDR3 extends over 14 amino acids. In germline, CDR1 is PRHDT, CDR2 FYEKMQ (reference sequence). V was clipped by 2 bases and J by 3 bases, with 10 bases between them. Here the CDR3 reads CASSLQGYEETQYF. DNA of the CDR3: TGTGCCAGCAGCTTACAGGGCTACGAAGAGACCCAGTACTTC.

V and J are TRBV19 and TRBJ2-7, with TRBD1 matching 10 bases. CDR3 length equals 14 residues. V lost 7 bases to trimming and J lost 1 base; unmatched junction nucleotides: 4. Germline V gene lookup returns CDR1 LNHDA and CDR2 SQIVND (reference sequence). CDR3: CASTWDRGSYEQYF. Written as DNA, the CDR3 is TGTGCCAGTACGTGGGACAGGGGATCCTACGAGCAGTACTTC.

The V call is TRBV28, the J call TRBJ2-7; 10 nucleotides agree with TRBD2. The CDR3 has 15 residues. Looked up from germline, CDR1 is MDHEN and CDR2 is SYDVKM. V was pared by 2 bases and J by 4 bases, with 5 bases of the junction left unmatched. CDR3 in amino acids: CASSLSSGGLYEQYF. The CDR3 DNA reads as TGTGCCAGCAGTTTAAGTAGCGGGGGGCTGTACGAGCAGTACTTC.

The rearrangement links TRBV6-6 to TRBJ1-4; D might be TRBD1 (6 bases). The CDR3 sequence is 13 residues long. Germline V gene sequence: CDR1 MNHNY, CDR2 SVGAGI (reference sequence). V was shortened by 11 bases and J by 3 bases, with 13 bases between the two germline ends. The CDR3 spells CAARQDSNEKLFF. The DNA of the CDR3 is TGTGCCGCAAGACAGGATTCTAATGAAAAACTGTTTTTT.

The chain carries TRBV28 and TRBJ1-2; D gene uncertain. Trimming pared 6 bases from V and 5 bases from J, leaving 10 bases between. This CDR3 is built from 12 residues. CDR1 is MDHEN and CDR2 is SYDVKM in the germline V gene. The CDR3 DNA sequence: TGTGCCAGCAGCCCGGGGAGGTATGGCTACACCTTC. It encodes CASSPGRYGYTF.

The rearrangement uses TRBV11-1 and TRBJ2-1; TRBD1 is a possible D gene (6 bases). Germline V gene lookup returns CDR1 SGHAT and CDR2 FQDESV (reference sequence). V was cut by 3 bases and J by 5 bases, with 8 bases left in between. CDR3 length equals 13 residues. Written as DNA, the CDR3 is TGTGCCAGCAGCTTCCGGACAGACAATGAGCAGTTCTTC. Its translation: CASSFRTDNEQFF.

The chain has TRBV30 and TRBJ2-7; 7 bases map to TRBD2. J lost 2 bases, V lost 2 bases, and 3 bases had no gene match. The CDR3 loop spans 13 amino acids. The germline gives CDR1 GTSNPN, CDR2 SVGIG (reference sequence). The CDR3 DNA reads as TGTGCCTGGAGTAGCGGGGTGACCTACGAGCAGTACTTC. Amino acid sequence: CAWSSGVTYEQYF.

The chain employs TRBV28 and TRBJ1-4; 10 bases are shared with TRBD1. The CDR3 has 15 amino acids. Germline values: CDR1 MDHEN, CDR2 SYDVKM. V lost 5 bases to trimming and J lost 7 bases; unmatched junction nucleotides: 7. CDR3 coding DNA: TGTGCCAGCAGTAAAGGTGGACAGGGGGTTGAAAAACTGTTTTTT. This translates into CASSKGGQGVEKLFF.

The CDR3, as DNA: TGTGCCAGCTCCCCTGGACAGCCCACTGAAGCTTTCTTT. Amino acid sequence: CASSPGQPTEAFF. The chain has TRBV18 and TRBJ1-1, with D possibly TRBD1 on 6 matching bases. V was cut by 6 bases and J by 4 bases, with 12 bases left in between. Germline V gene lookup returns CDR1 KGHSH and CDR2 LQKENI. The CDR3 extends over 13 amino acids.

The chain carries TRBV11-1 and TRBJ2-3; D possibly corresponds to TRBD1 (6 bases). The V gene's germline CDR1 is SGHAT and CDR2 FQDESV (reference sequence). V lost 7 bases and J 5 bases, leaving 19 bases between the germline ends. The CDR3 covers 15 residues. The CDR3 is CASTAGQGQLDTQYF. Here the CDR3 DNA reads TGTGCCAGCACAGCCGGGCAGGGGCAGCTAGATACGCAGTATTTT.

This chain connects TRBV11-2 to TRBJ1-6; D not resolved. CDR1 and CDR2 (germline): SGHAT, FQNNGV. This CDR3 has 13 amino acids. Between the trimmed V and J ends, which lost 1 base and 13 bases, there was a span of 11 bases. CDR3 protein: CASSLVRARPLHF. The CDR3 DNA follows: TGTGCCAGCAGCTTAGTGCGGGCTAGGCCCCTCCACTTT.

The chain's CDR3 is CASSPRDRGISYEQYF. DNA for the CDR3: TGTGCCAGCAGCCCCCGGGACAGGGGTATCTCCTACGAGCAGTACTTC. The V call is TRBV11-3, the J call TRBJ2-7; 10 nucleotides line up with TRBD1. CDR3 length: 16 amino acids. Unmatched junction bases numbered 7, after V lost 5 bases and J lost 0 bases. Looked up from germline, CDR1 is SGHNT and CDR2 is YENEEA.

By share of the sample, this clone is medium-sized. The V call is TRBV28, the J call TRBJ2-3, with D possibly being TRBD1 (6 bases). V lost 5 bases to trimming and J lost 3 bases, with 15 bases between them. This CDR3 comprises 15 residues. Germline CDR1 and CDR2: MDHEN and SYDVKM. DNA of the CDR3: TGTGCCAGCAGTGGATACAGGGTCCGGACAGATACGCAGTATTTT. The encoded protein is CASSGYRVRTDTQYF. Looking up the rest from reference TRBV28 and TRBJ2-3 gives the full variable domain: DVKVTQSSRYLVKRTGEKVFLECVQDMDHENMFWYRQDPGLGLRLIYFSYDVKMKEKGDIPEGYSVSREKKERFSLILESASTNQTSMYLCASSGYRVRTDTQYFGPGTRLTVL.

This chain links TRBV29-1 with TRBJ1-2; 7 bases are a match to TRBD1. The CDR3 contains 12 residues. V dropped 4 bases and J dropped 2; count of bases not matched to a gene: 1. CDR1 is SQVTM, CDR2 ANQGSEA, per germline. The CDR3 reads CSVGQGNYGYTF. DNA of the CDR3: TGCAGCGTTGGACAGGGAAACTATGGCTACACCTTC.

The J gene is TRBJ2-1, the V gene TRBV7-2, with 9 nucleotides matching TRBD2. The ends lost 5 bases at V and 7 bases at J; junction bases unmatched: 15. Germline CDR1 reads SGHTA; CDR2 reads FQGNSA. The CDR3 loop spans 17 amino acids. The CDR3 bases are TGTGCCAGCAGCCCACCGGAGCGGGGGGCCTCTTGGAATGAGCAGTTCTTC. Its protein product is CASSPPERGASWNEQFF.